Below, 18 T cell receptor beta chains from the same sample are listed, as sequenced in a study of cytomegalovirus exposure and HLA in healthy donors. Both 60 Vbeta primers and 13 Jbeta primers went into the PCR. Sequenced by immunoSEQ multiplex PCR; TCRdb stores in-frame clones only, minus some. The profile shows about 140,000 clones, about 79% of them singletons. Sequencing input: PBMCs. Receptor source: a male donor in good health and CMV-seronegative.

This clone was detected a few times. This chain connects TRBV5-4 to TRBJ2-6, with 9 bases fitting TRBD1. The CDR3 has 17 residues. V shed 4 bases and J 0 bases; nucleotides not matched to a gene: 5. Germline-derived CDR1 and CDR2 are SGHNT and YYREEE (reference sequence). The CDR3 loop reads CASSQQGASSGANVLTF. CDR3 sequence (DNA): TGTGCCAGCAGCCAACAGGGGGCGAGCTCTGGGGCCAACGTCCTGACTTTC. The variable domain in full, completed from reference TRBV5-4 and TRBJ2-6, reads ETGVTQSPTHLIKTRGQQVTLRCSSQSGHNTVSWYQQALGQGPQFIFQYYREEENGRGNFPPRFSGLQFPNYSSELNVNALELDDSALYLCASSQQGASSGANVLTFGAGSRLTVL.

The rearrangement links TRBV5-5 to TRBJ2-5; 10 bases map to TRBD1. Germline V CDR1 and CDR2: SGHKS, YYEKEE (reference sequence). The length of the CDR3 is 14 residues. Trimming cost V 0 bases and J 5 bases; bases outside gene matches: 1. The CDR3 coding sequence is TGTGCCAGCAGCTTGGGACAGGGGGCCGAGACCCAGTACTTC. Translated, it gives CASSLGQGAETQYF.

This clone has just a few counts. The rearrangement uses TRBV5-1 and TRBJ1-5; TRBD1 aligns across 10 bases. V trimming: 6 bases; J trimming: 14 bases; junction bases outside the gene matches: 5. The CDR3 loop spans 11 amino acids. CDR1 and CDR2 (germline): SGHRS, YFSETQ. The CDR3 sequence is CASNVDRGKHF. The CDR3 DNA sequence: TGCGCCAGCAATGTGGACAGGGGGAAGCATTTT.

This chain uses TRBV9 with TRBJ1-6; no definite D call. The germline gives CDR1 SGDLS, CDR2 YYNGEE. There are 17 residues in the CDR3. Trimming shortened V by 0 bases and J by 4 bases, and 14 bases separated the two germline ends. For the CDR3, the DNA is TGTGCCAGCAGCGTAGGGGCACCTCGTTCATATAATTCACCCCTCCACTTT. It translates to CASSVGAPRSYNSPLHF.

Here the CDR3 DNA reads TGTGCCACCTCCGCGGGTCAGCAGACCCAGTACTTC. This sequence encodes CATSAGQQTQYF. The V gene is TRBV15, the J gene TRBJ2-5, with D perhaps matching TRBD2 (5 bases). CDR1 LNHNV and CDR2 YYDKDF come from the germline V gene (reference sequence). V was trimmed by 8 bases and J by 6 bases, leaving 13 bases between them. This CDR3 comprises 12 residues.

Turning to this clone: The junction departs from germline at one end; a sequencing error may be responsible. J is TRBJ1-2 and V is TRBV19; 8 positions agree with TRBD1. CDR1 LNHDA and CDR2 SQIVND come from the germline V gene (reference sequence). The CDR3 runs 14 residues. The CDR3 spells CASSVRGRDYGYPF. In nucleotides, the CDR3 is TGTGCCAGTAGTGTCAGGGGGCGCGACTATGGCTACCCCTTC.

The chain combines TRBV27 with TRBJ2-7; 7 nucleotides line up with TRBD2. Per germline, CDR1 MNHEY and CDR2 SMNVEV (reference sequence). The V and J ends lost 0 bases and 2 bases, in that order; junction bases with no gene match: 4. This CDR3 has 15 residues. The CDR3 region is CASSLSGGGPYEQYF. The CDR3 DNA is TGTGCCAGCAGTTTATCGGGGGGGGGACCCTACGAGCAGTACTTC.

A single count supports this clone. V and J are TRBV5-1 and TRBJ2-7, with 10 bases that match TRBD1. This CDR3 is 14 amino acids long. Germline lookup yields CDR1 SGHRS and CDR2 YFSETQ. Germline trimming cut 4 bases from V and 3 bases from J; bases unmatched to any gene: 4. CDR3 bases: TGCGCCAGCAGCGTGACAGGGGGCTTCTACGAGCAGTACTTC. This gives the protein CASSVTGGFYEQYF.

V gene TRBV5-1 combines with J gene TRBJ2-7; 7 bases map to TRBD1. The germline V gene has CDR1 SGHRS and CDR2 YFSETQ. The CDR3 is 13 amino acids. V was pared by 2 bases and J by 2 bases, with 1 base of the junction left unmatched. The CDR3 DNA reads TGCGCCAGCAGCTTCGACAGGGCCTACGAGCAGTACTTC. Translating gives CASSFDRAYEQYF.

The DNA of the CDR3 is TGTGCCAGCAGCCCCACGCAGGTAGATACGCAGTATTTT. Amino acids: CASSPTQVDTQYF. The chain recombines TRBV7-2 with TRBJ2-3, with D unclear. Germline V gene data show CDR1 as SGHTA and CDR2 as FQGNSA. V gave up 5 bases and J gave up 5 bases, with 11 bases separating them. The CDR3 covers 13 residues.

This CDR3 is CASSPRQGADYGYTF. As DNA, the CDR3 is TGTGCCAGCAGCCCCAGACAGGGGGCGGACTATGGCTACACCTTC. This rearrangement joins TRBV7-2 to TRBJ1-2, with 10 bases fitting TRBD1. CDR1 and CDR2 from the germline V gene are SGHTA and FQGNSA. V lost 5 bases and J lost 3; bases outside the gene matches: 6. The CDR3 is made up of 15 amino acids. Full variable domain (outside the CDR3, taken from reference TRBV7-2 and TRBJ1-2): GAGVSQSPSNKVTEKGKDVELRCDPISGHTALYWYRQSLGQGLEFLIYFQGNSAPDKSGLPSDRFSAERTGGSVSTLTIQRTQQEDSAVYLCASSPRQGADYGYTFGSGTRLTVV.

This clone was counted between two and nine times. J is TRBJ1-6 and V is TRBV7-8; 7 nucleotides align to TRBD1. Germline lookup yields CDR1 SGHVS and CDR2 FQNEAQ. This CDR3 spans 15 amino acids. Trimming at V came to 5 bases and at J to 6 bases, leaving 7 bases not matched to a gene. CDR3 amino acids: CASSPFGTANSPLHF. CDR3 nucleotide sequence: TGTGCCAGCAGCCCGTTCGGGACAGCTAATTCACCCCTCCACTTT.

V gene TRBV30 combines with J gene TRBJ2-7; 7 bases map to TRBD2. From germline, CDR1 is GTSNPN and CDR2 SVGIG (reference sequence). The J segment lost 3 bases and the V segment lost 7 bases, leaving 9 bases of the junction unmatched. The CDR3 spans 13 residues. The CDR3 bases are TGTGCCTCGCGACTAGCCCATTTCTACGAGCAGTACTTC. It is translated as CASRLAHFYEQYF.

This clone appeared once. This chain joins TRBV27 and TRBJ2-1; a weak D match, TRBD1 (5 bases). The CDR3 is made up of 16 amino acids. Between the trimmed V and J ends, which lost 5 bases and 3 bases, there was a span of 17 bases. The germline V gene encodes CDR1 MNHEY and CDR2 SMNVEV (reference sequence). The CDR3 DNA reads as TGTGCCAGCAGTAGGGGTTTCCTGCCCTTCTACAATGAGCAGTTCTTC. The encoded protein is CASSRGFLPFYNEQFF.

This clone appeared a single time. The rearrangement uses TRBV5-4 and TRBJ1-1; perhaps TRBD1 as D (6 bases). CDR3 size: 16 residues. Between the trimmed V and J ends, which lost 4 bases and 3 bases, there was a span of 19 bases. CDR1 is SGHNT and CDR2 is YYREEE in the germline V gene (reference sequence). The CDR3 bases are TGTGCCAGCAGCCGTTTGGCGGGGGGGGCGGACACTGAAGCTTTCTTT. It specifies CASSRLAGGADTEAFF.

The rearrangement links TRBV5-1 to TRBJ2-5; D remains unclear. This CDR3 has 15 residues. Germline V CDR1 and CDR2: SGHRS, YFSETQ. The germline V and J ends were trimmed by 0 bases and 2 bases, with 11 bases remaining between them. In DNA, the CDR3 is TGCGCCAGCAGCTTGGCCTCGGTGATTCAAGAGACCCAGTACTTC. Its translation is CASSLASVIQETQYF.

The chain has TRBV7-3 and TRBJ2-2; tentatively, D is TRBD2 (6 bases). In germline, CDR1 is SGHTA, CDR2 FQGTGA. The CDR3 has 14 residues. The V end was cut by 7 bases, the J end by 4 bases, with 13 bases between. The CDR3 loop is CASNIPGGTGELFF. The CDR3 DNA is TGTGCCAGCAACATACCCGGGGGCACCGGGGAGCTGTTTTTT.

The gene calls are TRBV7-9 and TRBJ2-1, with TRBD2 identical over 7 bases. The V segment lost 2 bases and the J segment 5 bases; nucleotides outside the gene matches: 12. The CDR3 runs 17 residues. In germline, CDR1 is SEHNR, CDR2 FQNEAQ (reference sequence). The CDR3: CASSLFPGAGVHNEQFF. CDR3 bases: TGTGCCAGCAGCTTATTCCCCGGGGCGGGAGTCCACAATGAGCAGTTCTTC.